These 24 T cell receptor beta chains were all obtained from the same sample, sequenced in a study of T cells after yellow fever vaccination (dated by TCRdb to the late 2010s). Library creation used 5' RACE. Reads for this sample came from an Illumina HiSeq 2500. The raw public data were reprocessed by TCRdb itself: fastp quality trimming at Q25, MiXCR clonotype calling, in-frame beta chains only. Each entry merges the rows of one CDR3 protein and shows their most common DNA and genes. The table for this sample lists 300,000 to 450,000 distinct CDR3 sequences; under 7.5% of them were counted only once. The top ten clones comprise about 15% of the sample. The sample's treatment or condition label is to be understood as: live attenuated yellow fever vaccine strain. The source was PBMCs, collected 5 days after the yellow fever booster vaccination. The source of these receptors is a man aged 30-40 years who received the YFV17D yellow fever vaccine.

This clonotype was picked up a small number of times. This chain joins TRBV18 and TRBJ2-5, with 9 bases matching TRBD2. CDR1 KGHSH and CDR2 LQKENI come from the germline V gene. The CDR3 has 16 residues. V lost 2 bases to trimming and J lost 3 bases; unmatched junction nucleotides: 7. CDR3 protein: CASSPASGETKETQYF. DNA for the CDR3: TGTGCCAGCTCACCAGCTAGCGGGGAAACAAAAGAGACCCAGTACTTC.

This chain connects TRBV7-9 to TRBJ2-1; TRBD1 agrees at 8 bases. After removal of 5 bases from V and 5 bases from J, the junction contained 8 bases not matched to a gene. Germline CDR1 reads SEHNR; CDR2 reads FQNEAQ (reference sequence). The CDR3 covers 15 residues. DNA for the CDR3: TGTGCCAGCAGCCCTCCAGGGGGCCAGGACAATGAGCAGTTCTTC. This translates into CASSPPGGQDNEQFF.

V gene TRBV5-1 combines with J gene TRBJ2-2, with a tentative D call TRBD2 (5 bases). CDR1 is SGHRS, CDR2 YFSETQ, per germline. There are 12 residues in the CDR3. The V end lost 5 bases, the J end lost 6 bases, and 8 bases lay between the germline ends. The CDR3 spells CASRRAAGELFF. In DNA, the CDR3 is TGCGCCAGCAGGAGGGCTGCCGGGGAGCTGTTTTTT.

This clonotype was seen repeatedly, ten times or more. CDR3 sequence reads: CASSYADRAGNTIYF. The DNA for the CDR3 is TGTGCCAGCAGTTACGCGGACAGGGCTGGAAACACCATATATTTT. The genes are TRBV6-2 or TRBV6-3 and TRBJ1-3, with 8 bases that match TRBD1. Germline V gene data show CDR1 as MNHEY and CDR2 as SVGEGT. CDR3 size: 15 residues. Trimming removed 2 bases from V and 2 bases from J; junction bases left unmatched: 2.

V and J are TRBV29-1 and TRBJ2-7, with D possibly TRBD1 on 7 matching bases. Germline V lookup: CDR1 SQVTM, CDR2 ANQGSEA. V dropped 7 bases and J dropped 5 bases, with 18 bases sitting between them. This CDR3 spans 13 amino acids. The CDR3 here is CSAGGQGVHEQYF. Here the CDR3 DNA reads TGCAGCGCCGGGGGCCAGGGGGTCCACGAGCAGTACTTC.

A remark on this clonotype: A much bigger clone sits one base away, suggesting this may be a read error. V and J are TRBV18 and TRBJ2-5; D is unclear. Germline assignment: CDR1 KGHSH and CDR2 LQKENI. The CDR3 contains 14 residues. The CDR3 is CSSSPYRSQETQYF. The CDR3 DNA reads as TGTTCCAGCTCACCATACCGATCACAAGAGACCCAGTACTTC.

In this sample, this clonotype turned up many times. V is TRBV29-1 and J is TRBJ2-1; 7 bases fit TRBD2. V dropped 0 bases and J dropped 4; count of bases not matched to a gene: 15. Germline loops: CDR1 SQVTM, CDR2 ANQGSEA. CDR3 size: 18 residues. Written as DNA, the CDR3 is TGCAGCGTTGAAGATCGCTCTTCGCCGCTAGCGGCATACAATGAGCAGTTCTTC. This sequence encodes CSVEDRSSPLAAYNEQFF.

This clonotype was counted many times. CDR3 sequence: CSARKVLDGVNEQFF. The CDR3 DNA is TGCAGTGCTAGGAAGGTCTTAGATGGTGTGAATGAGCAGTTCTTC. The chain uses TRBV20-1 and TRBJ2-1, with D hard to call. The CDR3 has 15 residues. Germline CDR1 is DFQATT and CDR2 is SNEGSKA (reference sequence). V lost 3 bases and J 7 bases, leaving 19 bases between the germline ends.

This clonotype has at least ten counts. The chain has TRBV7-6 and TRBJ2-2; 7 nucleotides match TRBD2. V dropped 2 bases and J dropped 7; count of bases not matched to a gene: 10. CDR1 is SGHVS, CDR2 FNYEAQ, per germline. This CDR3 is built from 16 residues. The CDR3 nucleotides read TGTGCCAGCAGCTTAAACGGCGGGAGCCGTGGCGGGGAGCTGTTTTTT. As protein: CASSLNGGSRGGELFF.

This clonotype was found many times. This chain joins TRBV12-3 or TRBV12-4 and TRBJ2-7; 9 bases align to TRBD2. CDR3 length: 13 residues. Losses at the gene ends were 7 bases for V and 7 bases for J; bases not matched to a gene: 8. CDR3 amino acids: CASNSAGGREQYF. The CDR3 bases are TGTGCCAGCAATTCCGCGGGAGGGCGTGAGCAGTACTTC.

This clonotype was found a few times. CDR3 nucleotide sequence: TGCAGCGTTGACCCTACTGACGGAGGAAACACCATATATTTT. It encodes CSVDPTDGGNTIYF. The chain links TRBV29-1 to TRBJ1-3; D not resolved. With 3 bases removed from V and 4 bases from J, the gap between germline ends came to 13 bases. Germline V gene lookup returns CDR1 SQVTM and CDR2 ANQGSEA. The CDR3 sequence is 14 residues long.

This chain links TRBV19 with TRBJ2-5; D is possibly TRBD1 or TRBD2 (5 bases each). Between the trimmed V and J ends, which lost 10 bases and 9 bases, there was a span of 21 bases. CDR3 size: 13 residues. Germline lookup yields CDR1 LNHDA and CDR2 SQIVND (reference sequence). The CDR3 spells CATKGTGNAAQYF. CDR3 bases: TGTGCCACTAAGGGGACGGGGAACGCGGCCCAGTACTTC.

This clonotype was seen ten or more times. The J gene is TRBJ2-7, the V gene TRBV7-2, with TRBD2 matching over 9 bases. With V trimmed by 5 bases and J by 4 bases, 9 bases remained unmatched. CDR3 length: 15 amino acids. Germline V gene data show CDR1 as SGHTA and CDR2 as FQGNSA. CDR3 residues: CASSQSGRTLYEQYF. CDR3 in DNA: TGTGCCAGCAGCCAAAGCGGGAGGACCCTTTACGAGCAGTACTTC. The whole variable domain, remainder taken from reference TRBV7-2 and TRBJ2-7, is GAGVSQSPSNKVTEKGKDVELRCDPISGHTALYWYRQSLGQGLEFLIYFQGNSAPDKSGLPSDRFSAERTGGSVSTLTIQRTQQEDSAVYLCASSQSGRTLYEQYFGPGTRLTVT.

This clonotype was counted at least ten times. This chain links TRBV6-5 with TRBJ2-7; 7 bases fit TRBD1. The trim removed 3 bases at V and 2 bases at J, leaving 13 bases unmatched. CDR3 length: 17 residues. Germline CDR1 MNHEY, CDR2 SVGAGI. Written as DNA, the CDR3 is TGTGCCAGCAGTTATTCAAGACGACAGGGTGCGACCTACGAGCAGTACTTC. It specifies CASSYSRRQGATYEQYF.

This clonotype was counted ten times or more. The J gene is TRBJ2-7, the V gene TRBV12-3 or TRBV12-4; D is undetermined. V lost 2 bases, J lost 3 bases, and 5 bases lay in between. The CDR3 is made up of 12 amino acids. For the CDR3, the DNA is TGTGCCAGCAGTTTACCTGGCTACGAGCAGTACTTC. Translating it yields CASSLPGYEQYF.

The chain combines TRBV20-1 with TRBJ1-4; a weak D match, TRBD1 (5 bases). The CDR3 totals 15 residues. Germline CDR1 DFQATT, CDR2 SNEGSKA (reference sequence). V dropped 5 bases and J dropped 1 base, with 14 bases sitting between them. The CDR3 loop reads CSALIPGLTNEKLFF. CDR3 nucleotide sequence: TGCAGTGCTCTTATCCCAGGGTTAACTAATGAAAAACTGTTTTTT.

The rearrangement links TRBV24-1 to TRBJ2-5; D is ambiguous. Germline loops: CDR1 KGHDR, CDR2 SFDVKD. V gave up 7 bases and J gave up 3 bases, with 11 bases separating them. The CDR3 contains 13 residues. The CDR3 protein is CATRRTSKETQYF. In DNA, the CDR3 is TGTGCCACCAGAAGGACGAGCAAAGAGACCCAGTACTTC.

This clonotype was seen a handful of times. This chain uses TRBV6-1 with TRBJ1-1, with a weak D call TRBD1 (6 bases). Trimming took off 8 bases at V and 1 base at J, with 14 bases between the two ends. Per the germline V gene, CDR1 is MNHNS and CDR2 is SASEGT. CDR3 length: 14 amino acids. CDR3 nucleotide sequence: TGTGCCAGCGGGCGACAAGGGGGGAACACTGAAGCTTTCTTT. Protein sequence: CASGRQGGNTEAFF.

The table lists this clonotype with a few counts. The rearrangement joins TRBV27 to TRBJ2-1; 10 nucleotides line up with TRBD1. Per germline, CDR1 MNHEY and CDR2 SMNVEV (reference sequence). This CDR3 contains 16 residues. Trimming cost V 2 bases and J 5 bases; bases outside gene matches: 6. In DNA form, the CDR3 reads TGTGCCAGCAGTTTAACCGGGACAGGGGCACACAATGAGCAGTTCTTC. Translation gives CASSLTGTGAHNEQFF.

The J gene is TRBJ1-5, the V gene TRBV12-3 or TRBV12-4; TRBD1 agrees at 7 bases. CDR3 length: 15 residues. V shed 6 bases, J shed 1 base, and the junction held 6 bases outside the gene matches. CDR3 nucleotide sequence: TGTGCCAGCAGCAGTGACAGGGAGAGCAATCAGCCCCAGCATTTT. Translation gives CASSSDRESNQPQHF.

This clonotype was detected only once. As the CDR3 is not closed by the conserved phenylalanine or tryptophan, this likely results from a read error. The chain has TRBV27 and TRBJ2-7; no firm D call. Germline values: CDR1 MNHEY, CDR2 SMNVEV (reference sequence). The CDR3 consists of 14 residues. The V and J ends lost 8 bases and 0 bases respectively, with 14 bases between them. The DNA for the CDR3 is TGTGCCAGCCAGAAGGCCGGAAGCTCCTACGAGCAGTACTAC. Translation: CASQKAGSSYEQYY.

Concerning this clonotype: Germline is not matched at one junction end, which may reflect a read error. The rearrangement links TRBV7-9 to TRBJ2-7; no reliable D call. The length of the CDR3 is 12 residues. CDR1 is SEHNR, CDR2 FQNEAQ, per germline (reference sequence). CDR3 nucleotide sequence: TGTGCCAACAGCCTGACGGGTGTTGAGCAGTACTTC. Encoded protein: CANSLTGVEQYF.

This chain connects TRBV29-1 to TRBJ2-3; 7 positions match TRBD1. Germline V gene data show CDR1 as SQVTM and CDR2 as ANQGSEA. This CDR3 spans 14 amino acids. Trimming took 6 bases from V and 0 from J; bases not matched to a gene: 6. The CDR3 bases are TGCAGCGTCGTACAGGGGATCAGCACAGATACGCAGTATTTT. This gives the protein CSVVQGISTDTQYF.

At least ten counts were recorded for this clonotype. J is TRBJ2-1 and V is TRBV6-2 or TRBV6-3; the D call may be TRBD1 or TRBD2 (6 bases each). Germline-derived CDR1 and CDR2 are MNHEY and SVGEGT. The V end lost 8 bases, the J end lost 4 bases, and 15 bases lay between the germline ends. The CDR3 extends over 14 amino acids. The CDR3 region is CASGRGAQYNEQFF. The CDR3 DNA reads TGTGCCAGCGGTAGGGGGGCCCAATACAATGAGCAGTTCTTC.